This record covers a single T cell receptor beta chain. This sample stems from a study of blood T cells in healthy people across ages. Together with a sample-barcoded 5' primer, a J-beta primer mix was included in a second PCR lasting roughly 6 to 12 cycles. TCRdb itself ran the 5' RACE reads through MiXCR, one entry per CDR3 protein. The table has approximately 1,100,000 distinct CDR3 sequences, 40% to 45% seen once. No fewer than 6 million PBMCs went into each sample. V dropped 0 bases and J dropped 3 bases, with 4 bases sitting between them. The CDR3 has 12 residues. Germline CDR1 and CDR2: SGHRS and YFSETQ.

The chain joins TRBV5-1 to TRBJ2-7; D remains unclear. The source is a woman aged 55-69 years in good health. Sequenced input: blood. The CDR3 is CASSLGHYEQYF. The CDR3 DNA follows: TGCGCCAGCAGCTTGGGCCACTACGAGCAGTACTTC.